This T cell receptor beta chain was identified in a study of cytomegalovirus exposure and HLA in healthy donors. Study-wide background: The Caucasian-associated ancestry cluster held about 80% of some 420 genotyped donors.

The V and J ends lost 2 bases and 4 bases respectively, with 12 bases between them. The CDR3 has 15 residues. Germline V gene lookup returns CDR1 MDHEN and CDR2 SYDVKM. The PCR was carried out with 60 Vbeta primers and 13 Jbeta primers. The assay was immunoSEQ multiplex PCR, and TCRdb's table has in-frame clones only and misses some. This sample carries some 120,000 clones, just under 75% of them seen once, and the ten largest clones take 6.5% to 8%. This clone is a singleton in its sample. Its target is unknown. Study conclusions and caveats: Later work associated 16,951 TCR beta sequences with HLA alleles at 0.05 false discovery rate. Several of the most significant clusters appeared linked to common viral pathogens, based on a later analysis.

The material sequenced was PBMCs. This receptor was obtained from a man aged 35-49 years in good health and CMV-seropositive. V gene TRBV28 combines with J gene TRBJ2-1; perhaps TRBD2 as D (6 bases). The CDR3 sequence is CASSLNTGTYNEQFF. The CDR3 region has the DNA TGTGCCAGCAGTTTAAATACCGGGACTTACAATGAGCAGTTCTTC.